This T cell receptor (beta chain) comes out of a study of blood T cell repertoires in COVID-19. Across the study: From T cells, B-cell-depleted T cells, or PBMCs came the material, which was cDNA or gDNA.

With 4 bases clipped from V and 4 bases from J, the junction kept 3 bases outside the gene matches. This CDR3 spans 13 amino acids. Per germline, CDR1 LGHDT and CDR2 YNNKEL (reference sequence). Original methodology: Reference gene primer amplification gave nucleated cell count estimates. Assay: immunoSEQ multiplex PCR; the TCRdb copy retains only in-frame clones and omits some. For V, J and clone size, that table is used; D and trimming come from the DNA. The sample shows some 200,000 clones, 80% to 85% of them seen only once. Sequenced sample: peripheral blood. The chain joins TRBV3-1 (or the pseudogene TRBV3-2) to TRBJ1-2; TRBD1 matches 7 bases. This sequence was found in an elderly woman with COVID-19, enrolled during active disease. CDR3 residues: CASSRDRAYGYTF. The DNA for the CDR3 is TGTGCCAGCAGCCGGGACAGAGCCTATGGCTACACCTTC.